The entry below gives a single TCR beta chain sequence along with its context. The data belong to a study of blood T cell repertoires in COVID-19. For the study at large: There were acute and convalescent COVID-19 samples, and they came from the United States, Italy and Spain. The cDNA or gDNA used as material had been derived from T cells, B-cell-depleted T cells, or PBMCs.

The V gene lost 2 bases and the J gene lost 5 bases, with 21 bases spanning the gap. Germline loops: CDR1 SEHNR, CDR2 FQNEAQ (reference sequence). The CDR3 extends over 17 amino acids. In the original processing: Amplified reference gene primers provided the basis for estimating nucleated cell counts. Sequencing used immunoSEQ multiplex PCR; TCRdb keeps in-frame clones, though not all of them. That table supplies the V and J calls and clone size; D and trimming were determined from the DNA. This table has some 150,000 clones, about 80% appearing once. The clonotype was recovered from a human donor in a cohort sampled during active COVID-19. The sequencing sample was made of peripheral blood. The V call is TRBV7-9, the J call TRBJ2-5; D may be TRBD2 (6 bases). CDR3 sequence (DNA): TGTGCCAGCAGCTTATGGTTGGGACTCCAGGAGGGGGAGACCCAGTACTTC. Translated: CASSLWLGLQEGETQYF.